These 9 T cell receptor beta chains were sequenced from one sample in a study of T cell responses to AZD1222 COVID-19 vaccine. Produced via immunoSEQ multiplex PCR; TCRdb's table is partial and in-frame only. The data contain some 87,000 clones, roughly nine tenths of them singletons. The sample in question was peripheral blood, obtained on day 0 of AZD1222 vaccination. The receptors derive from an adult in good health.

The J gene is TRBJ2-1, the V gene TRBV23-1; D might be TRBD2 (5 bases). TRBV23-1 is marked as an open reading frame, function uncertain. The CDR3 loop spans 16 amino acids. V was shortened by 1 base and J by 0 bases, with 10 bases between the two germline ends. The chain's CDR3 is CASSQCPGSSYNEQFF. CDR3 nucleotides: TGCGCCAGCAGTCAATGTCCGGGAAGCTCCTACAATGAGCAGTTCTTC.

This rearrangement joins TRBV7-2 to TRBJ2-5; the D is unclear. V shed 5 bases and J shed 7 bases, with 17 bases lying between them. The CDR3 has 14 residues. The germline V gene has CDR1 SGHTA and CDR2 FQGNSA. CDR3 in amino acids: CASSPRALSGTQYF. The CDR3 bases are TGTGCCAGCAGCCCCCGGGCATTGTCGGGGACCCAGTACTTC.

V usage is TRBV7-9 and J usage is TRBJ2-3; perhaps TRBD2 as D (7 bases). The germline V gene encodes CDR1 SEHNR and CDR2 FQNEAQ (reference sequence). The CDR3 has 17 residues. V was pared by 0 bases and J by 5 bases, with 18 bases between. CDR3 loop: CASSLARSGGAGDTQYF. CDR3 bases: TGTGCCAGCAGCTTAGCTCGGTCGGGGGGCGCGGGAGATACGCAGTATTTT.

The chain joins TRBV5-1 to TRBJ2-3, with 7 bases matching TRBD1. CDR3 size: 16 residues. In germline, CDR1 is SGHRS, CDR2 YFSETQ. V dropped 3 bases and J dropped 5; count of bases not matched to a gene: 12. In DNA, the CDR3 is TGCGCCAGCAGCTCCGGGACAGCAGACCGGGGAGATACGCAGTATTTT. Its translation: CASSSGTADRGDTQYF. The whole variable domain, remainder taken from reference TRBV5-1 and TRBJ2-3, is KAGVTQTPRYLIKTRGQQVTLSCSPISGHRSVSWYQQTPGQGLQFLFEYFSETQRNKGNFPGRFSGRQFSNSRSEMNVSTLELGDSALYLCASSSGTADRGDTQYFGPGTRLTVL.

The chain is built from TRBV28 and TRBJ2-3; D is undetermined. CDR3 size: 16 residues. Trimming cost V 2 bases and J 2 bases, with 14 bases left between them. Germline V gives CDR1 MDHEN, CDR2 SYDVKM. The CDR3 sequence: CASSLLALQHTDTQYF. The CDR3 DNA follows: TGTGCCAGCAGTTTACTCGCTCTACAACACACAGATACGCAGTATTTT. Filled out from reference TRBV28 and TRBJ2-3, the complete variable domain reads DVKVTQSSRYLVKRTGEKVFLECVQDMDHENMFWYRQDPGLGLRLIYFSYDVKMKEKGDIPEGYSVSREKKERFSLILESASTNQTSMYLCASSLLALQHTDTQYFGPGTRLTVL.

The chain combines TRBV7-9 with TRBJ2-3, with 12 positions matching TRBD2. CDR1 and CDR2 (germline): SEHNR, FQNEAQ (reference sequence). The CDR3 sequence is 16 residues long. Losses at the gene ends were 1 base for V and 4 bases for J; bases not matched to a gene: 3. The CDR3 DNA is TGTGCCAGCAGCTTAGGACTAGCGGGAGATCCAGATACGCAGTATTTT. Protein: CASSLGLAGDPDTQYF.

The CDR3 sequence is CASSWYLNEQFF. The CDR3 bases are TGTGCCAGCAGCTGGTACTTAAATGAGCAGTTCTTC. The chain joins TRBV7-2 to TRBJ2-1; no reliable D call. The CDR3 is 12 amino acids. Per the germline V gene, CDR1 is SGHTA and CDR2 is FQGNSA. Trimming pared 4 bases from V and 7 bases from J, leaving 8 bases between.

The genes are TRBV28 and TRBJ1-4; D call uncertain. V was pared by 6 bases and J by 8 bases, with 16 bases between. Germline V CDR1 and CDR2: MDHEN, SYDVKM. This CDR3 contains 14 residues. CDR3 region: CASSPNTVREKLFF. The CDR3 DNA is TGTGCCAGCAGCCCCAACACGGTGAGGGAAAAACTGTTTTTT.

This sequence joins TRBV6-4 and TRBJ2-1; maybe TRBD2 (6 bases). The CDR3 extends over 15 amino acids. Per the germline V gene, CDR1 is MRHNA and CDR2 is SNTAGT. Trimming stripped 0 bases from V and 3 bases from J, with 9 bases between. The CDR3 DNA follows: TGTGCCAGCAGTGACTCAGGGCGGGACTACAATGAGCAGTTCTTC. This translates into CASSDSGRDYNEQFF.